This T cell receptor beta chain is from a study of identical twins (dated by TCRdb to the mid-2010s). General notes on the study: TCR alpha and beta repertoires from monozygotic twins, unrelated adults of various ages and cord blood were deep-sequenced to test whether fetal clonotypes persist. To rule out contamination, the twin experiments were replicated at different times with different library preparation protocols. Beyond this particular receptor, the publication reports: Because the same donors could not be followed over many years, conclusions were based on cross-sectional statistical analysis. Excess twin sharing in beta out-of-frame sequences was weaker because fewer shared sequences lowered the signal-to-noise ratio. Compared with coincidental sharing between unrelated individuals, an excess of low generation-probability sequences was observed among out-of-frame TCR alpha sequences shared between twins. Invariant T cells such as MAIT and iNKT could partly confound zero-insertion analyses, although diverse VJ usage argued against such confounding for most clonotypes. Out-of-frame TCR alpha sharing in monozygotic twins was systematically underestimated by recombination models, whereas sharing between unrelated individuals was in agreement with the recombination models. Fewer insertions were carried by abundant cord blood beta clonotypes; a weaker similar trend was observed in young adult naive repertoires, while no such trend was observed in memory repertoires.

This clonotype appeared a few times. The antigen it binds to is not known. Base qualities were left out, and no much larger clone turns up one base away. The protocol used for the library was 5' RACE. TCRdb records Illumina HiSeq 2000 as the sequencer. A universal primer binding site was added through template switching, and the final cDNA carried a unique molecular identifier so that TCR cDNA molecules could be counted accurately. Specific primers in the conserved constant-segment region were used to synthesize first-strand cDNA for TCR alpha and beta chains. To control for contamination, every cDNA library carried two barcodes: a SMART-Mk sample barcode plus Illumina barcodes. TruSeq adapter sequences and Illumina sample barcodes were added in two successive PCR steps. The Illumina HiSeq platform was used with custom primers to sequence TCR alpha and beta cDNA libraries. In the source study's methods: Unique molecular identifiers were extracted from raw reads with MiGEC, and CDR3 positions were determined with MiXCR. For each individual, recombination models were inferred using an EM algorithm with the repgenHMM and IGoR tools. The tcR package in R was used for shared clonotype analysis, with sharing normalized by the product of cloneset sizes. Out-of-frame nonproductive sequences were analyzed to study raw recombination free of thymic and clonal selection effects. The raw public data were reprocessed by TCRdb itself: fastp quality trimming at Q25, MiXCR clonotype calling, in-frame beta chains only. Entries that share a CDR3 protein sequence are merged under the most common genes and DNA. The V and J calls shown here were made by TCRdb, not taken from the authors' results. The sample records fewer than 550,000 distinct CDR3 sequences, roughly 15% of which are singletons. The top ten constitute 0.44% of the sample.

Every donor in the study was a healthy Caucasian. Three pairs of female monozygotic twins, all aged about 18 to 29 years, made up the twin cohort. Positive isolation kits from Invitrogen were used to isolate CD4+ and CD8+ T cell populations. Cut back by 2 bases and 4 bases, the V and J ends lie 9 bases apart. Including cysteine and phenylalanine, the CDR3 has 13 amino acids. Solely the CDR3 DNA is kept, with 39 bases framed from the first base. The sample also formed part of further work on yellow fever vaccine responses in identical twins. From the second report: The authors reported that the T cell response to vaccination in identical twins appeared partly convergent and partly personalized. Focusing on identical twins, the study followed the T cell clones that responded to the vaccine, and did so with precision.

Recombination joined TRBV12-3 or TRBV12-4 with TRBJ2-7; the D region possibly corresponds to TRBD2 (6 bases align). This TCR came from a woman aged 18 to 35 in good health. Sequencing was carried out using CD4+ T cells sorted from blood. The DNA is TGTGCCAGCAGTTTACGGGGGATTTACGAGCAGTACTTC. It encodes CASSLRGIYEQYF.